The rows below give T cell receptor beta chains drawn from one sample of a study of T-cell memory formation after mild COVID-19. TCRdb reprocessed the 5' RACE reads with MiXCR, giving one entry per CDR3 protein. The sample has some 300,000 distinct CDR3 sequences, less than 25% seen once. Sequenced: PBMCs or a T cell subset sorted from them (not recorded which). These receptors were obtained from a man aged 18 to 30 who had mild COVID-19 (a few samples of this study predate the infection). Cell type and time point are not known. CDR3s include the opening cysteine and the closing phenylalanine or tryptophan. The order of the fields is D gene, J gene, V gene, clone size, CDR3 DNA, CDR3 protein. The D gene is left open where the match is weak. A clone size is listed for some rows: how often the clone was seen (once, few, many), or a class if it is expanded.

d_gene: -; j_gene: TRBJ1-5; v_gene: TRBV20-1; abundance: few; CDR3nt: TGCAGTGCAAATTCCCGGGACGGCATCAATCAGCCCCAGCATTTT; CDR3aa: CSANSRDGINQPQHF
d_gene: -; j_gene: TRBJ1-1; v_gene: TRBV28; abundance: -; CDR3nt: TGTGCCAGTAGGGCGCCCTGGAACACTGAAGCTTTCTTT; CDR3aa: CASRAPWNTEAFF
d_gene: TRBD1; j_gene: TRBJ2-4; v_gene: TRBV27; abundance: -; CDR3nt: TGTGCCAGCAGTTGGAACAGGGGGCTTAACATTCAGTACTTC; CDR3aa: CASSWNRGLNIQYF
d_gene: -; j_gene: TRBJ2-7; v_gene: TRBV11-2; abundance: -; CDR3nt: TGTGCCAGCAGCGCCTTCGGGGAGCAGTACTTC; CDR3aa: CASSAFGEQYF
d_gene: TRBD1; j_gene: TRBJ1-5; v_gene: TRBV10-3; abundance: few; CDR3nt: TGTGCCATCAGTGAGAGACAGGGATATCAGCCCCAGCATTTT; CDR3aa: CAISERQGYQPQHF
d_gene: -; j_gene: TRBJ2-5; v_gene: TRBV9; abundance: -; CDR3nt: TGTGCCAGCAGCGTAGGGGGGACACGGGTCCAAGAGACCCAGTACTTC; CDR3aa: CASSVGGTRVQETQYF
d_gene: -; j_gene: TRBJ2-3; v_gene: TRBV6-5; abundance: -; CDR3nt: TGTGCCAGCAGTTACGGGGACCGCCTGGATACGCAGTATTTT; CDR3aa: CASSYGDRLDTQYF
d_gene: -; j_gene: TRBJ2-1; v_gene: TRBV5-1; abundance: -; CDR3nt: TGCGCCAGCAGCTTAGAGGGGTCTGAGCAGTTCTTC; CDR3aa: CASSLEGSEQFF
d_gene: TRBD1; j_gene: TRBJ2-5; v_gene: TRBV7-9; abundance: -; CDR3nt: TGTGCCAGCGCAGGGGGCGCGGTGGAGACCCAGTACTTC; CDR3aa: CASAGGAVETQYF
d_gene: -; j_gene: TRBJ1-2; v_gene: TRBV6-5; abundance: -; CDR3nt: TGTGCCAGCAGCCCCGGGGCAGGCGCTAACTATGGCTACACCTTC; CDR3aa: CASSPGAGANYGYTF
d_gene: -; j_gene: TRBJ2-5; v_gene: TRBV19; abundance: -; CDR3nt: TGTGCCAGTAGTTGGGGACAAGAGACCCAGTACTTC; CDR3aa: CASSWGQETQYF
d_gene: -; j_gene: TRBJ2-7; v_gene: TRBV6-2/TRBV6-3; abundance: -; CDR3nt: TGTGCCAGCAGTTGGACCCGGGTCTACGAGCAGTACTTC; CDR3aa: CASSWTRVYEQYF
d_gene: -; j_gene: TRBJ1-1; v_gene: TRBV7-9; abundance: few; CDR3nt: TGTGCCAGCACCCGGGCGGGGGCGAATGAAGCTTTCTTT; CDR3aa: CASTRAGANEAFF
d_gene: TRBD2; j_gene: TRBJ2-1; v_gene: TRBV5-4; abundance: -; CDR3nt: TGTGCCAGCAGCTTTACTAGCGGGGGGGGTGGTGAGCAGTTCTTC; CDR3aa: CASSFTSGGGGEQFF
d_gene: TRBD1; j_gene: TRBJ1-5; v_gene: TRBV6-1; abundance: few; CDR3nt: TGTGCCAGCATTGGGACAGGGGATCAGCCCCAGCATTTT; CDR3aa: CASIGTGDQPQHF
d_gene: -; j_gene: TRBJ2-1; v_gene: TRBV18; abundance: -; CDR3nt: TGTGCCAGCTCCCTATGGACGGGAAGCTCCTACAATGAGCAGTTCTTC; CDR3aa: CASSLWTGSSYNEQFF
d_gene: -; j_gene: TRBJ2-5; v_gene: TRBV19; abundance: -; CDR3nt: TGTGCCAGTAGTAGCGGGACAGCCGAAGAGACCCAGTACTTC; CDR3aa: CASSSGTAEETQYF
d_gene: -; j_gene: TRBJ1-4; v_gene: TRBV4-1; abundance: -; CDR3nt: TGCGCCAGCAGCCAAAGGTCAGATCCGAGGTCTTTCGGGCGACTGTTTTTT; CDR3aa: CASSQRSDPRSFGRLFF
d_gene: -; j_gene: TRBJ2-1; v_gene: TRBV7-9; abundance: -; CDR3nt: TGTGCCAGCAGCTTGTATGAAGGGGGTTTTCACTCTGGCTCCTACAATGAGCAGTTCTTC; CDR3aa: CASSLYEGGFHSGSYNEQFF
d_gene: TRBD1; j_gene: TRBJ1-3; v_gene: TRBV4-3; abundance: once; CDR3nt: TGCGCCAGCAGCCAAGATCGACAGGGAGTCTCTGGAAACACCATATATTTT; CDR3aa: CASSQDRQGVSGNTIYF